This entry lists 16 T cell receptor beta chains sequenced from one sample in a study of graft-versus-host responses after intestinal transplantation (dated by TCRdb to the early 2020s). The sample's time point label is to be understood as: cells obtained before transplantation from donor or recipient. The library was made by the immunoSEQ multiplex PCR assay. TCRdb provides this immuneACCESS table in a form limited to in-frame rearrangements. Some clones are lacking; in checked studies, under half of them reflect an unresolved V gene, and why the rest are absent is not known. A total of 90,000 to 150,000 clones appear in this sample, 85% to 95% of them only once. More than 0.09% of the sample is in the top ten clones. These receptors lack a known antigen. This specimen was unstimulated CD4+ T cells sorted from spleen or lymph node cells, taken before intestinal transplant. Receptors were obtained from a human donor who received an intestinal transplant.

CDR3 sequence reads: CASSYPTVNTEAFF. Written as DNA, the CDR3 is TGTGCCAGCAGTTACCCTACAGTGAACACTGAAGCTTTCTTT. The J gene is TRBJ1-1, the V gene TRBV6-6; no firm D call. The CDR3 totals 14 residues. Germline values: CDR1 MNHNY, CDR2 SVGAGI (reference sequence). The V gene lost 2 bases and the J gene lost 0 bases, with 7 bases spanning the gap.

The chain recombines TRBV5-4 with TRBJ2-1; possibly TRBD2 for D (5 bases). Trimming shortened V by 0 bases and J by 4 bases, and 11 bases separated the two germline ends. CDR3 length: 15 amino acids. Germline CDR1 and CDR2: SGHNT and YYREEE (reference sequence). The CDR3 DNA reads as TGTGCCAGCAGCTTGGCGGTGGGAGCATACAATGAGCAGTTCTTC. This gives the protein CASSLAVGAYNEQFF. Using reference TRBV5-4 and TRBJ2-1 for the parts outside the CDR3, the full variable domain is ETGVTQSPTHLIKTRGQQVTLRCSSQSGHNTVSWYQQALGQGPQFIFQYYREEENGRGNFPPRFSGLQFPNYSSELNVNALELDDSALYLCASSLAVGAYNEQFFGPGTRLTVL.

This sequence joins TRBV6-5 and TRBJ2-1; 7 nucleotides align to TRBD1. CDR3 size: 14 residues. V shed 7 bases, J shed 7 bases, and the junction held 10 bases outside the gene matches. Germline lookup yields CDR1 MNHEY and CDR2 SVGAGI. CDR3 coding DNA: TGTGCCAGCAAGCCGGGACAGAGAAGAAATGAGCAGTTCTTC. It yields the protein CASKPGQRRNEQFF.

The V call is TRBV19, the J call TRBJ1-1, with D uncertain. Trimming pared 7 bases from V and 4 bases from J, leaving 10 bases between. This CDR3 is built from 12 residues. Germline V CDR1 and CDR2: LNHDA, SQIVND (reference sequence). The CDR3: CASTEWGTEAFF. The DNA for the CDR3 is TGTGCCAGTACAGAATGGGGCACTGAAGCTTTCTTT. Variable domain in full (rest from reference TRBV19 and TRBJ1-1): DGGITQSPKYLFRKEGQNVTLSCEQNLNHDAMYWYRQDPGQGLRLIYYSQIVNDFQKGDIAEGYSVSREKKESFPLTVTSAQKNPTAFYLCASTEWGTEAFFGQGTRLTVV.

The chain joins TRBV7-9 to TRBJ2-6; TRBD2 matches at 7 bases. Germline-derived CDR1 and CDR2 are SEHNR and FQNEAQ (reference sequence). The CDR3 loop spans 17 amino acids. V gave up 1 base and J gave up 4 bases; unmatched junction bases: 7. The CDR3 DNA reads as TGTGCCAGCAGCTTAGTTCTCGGCGGGAGAGGGGCCAACGTCCTGACTTTC. It translates to CASSLVLGGRGANVLTF.

This rearrangement joins TRBV7-9 to TRBJ2-7, with 9 bases that match TRBD2. The V gene's germline CDR1 is SEHNR and CDR2 FQNEAQ (reference sequence). This CDR3 contains 16 residues. The ends lost 0 bases at V and 3 bases at J; junction bases unmatched: 6. This CDR3 reads CASSLASASGNYEQYF. The CDR3 DNA reads TGTGCCAGCAGCTTAGCGTCGGCTAGCGGGAACTACGAGCAGTACTTC.

The rearrangement uses TRBV2 and TRBJ2-6, with 10 nucleotides matching TRBD1. CDR3 length: 15 residues. Germline CDR1 and CDR2: SNHLY and FYNNEI. Germline trimming cut 6 bases from V and 4 bases from J; bases unmatched to any gene: 3. CDR3 loop: CASRKGQGGANVLTF. DNA of the CDR3: TGTGCCAGCAGAAAGGGACAGGGGGGGGCCAACGTCCTGACTTTC.

The chain carries TRBV9 and TRBJ2-7, with D perhaps TRBD2 (5 bases). V shed 0 bases and J shed 2 bases, with 21 bases lying between them. The CDR3 has 18 residues. CDR1 and CDR2 from the germline V gene are SGDLS and YYNGEE. CDR3 in DNA: TGTGCCAGCAGCGTAGGTGGGCTTTTTGAGGCGGGCGCCTACGAGCAGTACTTC. Translation gives CASSVGGLFEAGAYEQYF.

The chain carries TRBV25-1 and TRBJ1-2; D not resolved. Trimming left V 1 base short and J 4 bases short, with 13 bases between. CDR1 and CDR2 from the germline V gene are MGHDK and SYGVNS. The CDR3 consists of 15 residues. CDR3 in DNA: TGTGCCAGCAGTGAATCGACTGGTAGGGTCTATGGCTACACCTTC. This sequence encodes CASSESTGRVYGYTF.

This clone has just one count. J is TRBJ2-7 and V is TRBV5-5; D is possibly TRBD1 (6 bases). The CDR3 contains 14 residues. Germline loops: CDR1 SGHKS, CDR2 YYEKEE (reference sequence). Trimming took 3 bases from V and 6 from J, leaving 16 bases between them. Written as DNA, the CDR3 is TGTGCCAGCAGCTACAGACAGGACCTAGGCGAGCAGTACTTC. The encoded protein is CASSYRQDLGEQYF.

The chain couples TRBV9 to TRBJ1-1, with D possibly being TRBD1 (6 bases). Germline V lookup: CDR1 SGDLS, CDR2 YYNGEE. V lost 3 bases to trimming and J lost 2 bases, with 14 bases between them. The CDR3 contains 15 residues. CDR3 DNA sequence: TGTGCCAGCAGCGAACCGGGACACCGAAACACTGAAGCTTTCTTT. Translating gives CASSEPGHRNTEAFF.

The V gene is TRBV6-4, the J gene TRBJ2-2; D remains ambiguous. The length of the CDR3 is 13 residues. Trimming removed 6 bases at V and 3 bases at J, with 8 bases between. The germline CDR1 and CDR2 sequences are MRHNA and SNTAGT. CDR3 nucleotides: TGTGCCAGCAGAGTTAGTCACACCGGGGAGCTGTTTTTT. Protein product: CASRVSHTGELFF.

This clone was counted once. This chain uses TRBV5-1 with TRBJ2-4; perhaps D is TRBD1 or TRBD2 (5 bases each). V was pared by 5 bases and J by 5 bases, with 14 bases between. CDR3 length: 14 residues. The germline V gene has CDR1 SGHRS and CDR2 YFSETQ. The chain's CDR3 is CASRPGPGENIQYF. CDR3 nucleotide sequence: TGCGCCAGCAGACCGGGACCCGGAGAAAACATTCAGTACTTC.

This chain connects TRBV5-8 to TRBJ2-7; D unclear. This CDR3 comprises 12 residues. V lost 3 bases to trimming and J lost 7 bases, with 11 bases between them. Germline V gene lookup returns CDR1 SGHTS and CDR2 YDEGEE. CDR3 region: CASSSYRREQYF. CDR3 nucleotides: TGTGCCAGCAGCTCCTACAGACGTGAGCAGTACTTC.

The chain is built from TRBV11-1 and TRBJ2-5, with 8 bases aligning to TRBD2. The V segment lost 3 bases and the J segment 5 bases; nucleotides outside the gene matches: 11. Per germline, CDR1 SGHAT and CDR2 FQDESV (reference sequence). This CDR3 has 16 residues. The CDR3 DNA follows: TGTGCCAGCAGCTTTGGGGCGGGAGGATATGAGGAGACCCAGTACTTC. This translates into CASSFGAGGYEETQYF.

This clone was picked up one time. V usage is TRBV30 and J usage is TRBJ1-4; D not certain. The CDR3 sequence is 13 residues long. Germline CDR1 and CDR2: GTSNPN and SVGIG (reference sequence). V lost 8 bases and J lost 7, with 17 bases in between. This CDR3 is CALRRSIGEKLFF. DNA of the CDR3: TGTGCCCTACGCCGGTCTATAGGTGAAAAACTGTTTTTT.